This T cell receptor (beta chain) derives from a study of shared clonotypes between healthy human individuals. Study-level background: The study enrolled two women and a few men aged 18 to 49. Three plates each covered CD4 naive and memory; CD8 naive two, CD8 memory one. Whole-study findings and limits: Non-shared clonotypes were found to have lower generation probabilities than the clonotypes that were shared by all four of the sorted-subset donors. Among the subsets, naive ones generally showed larger estimated richness than memory ones.

Naive CD8 cells were CD45RO-negative, positively selected for CCR7, excluding terminally differentiated effector memory CD45RA+ cells. A note on this clone: The antigen is unknown. Other DNA sequences within the sample encode an identical CDR3.

Deletions cut 1 base from V and 1 base from J, with 8 bases between. The CDR3 spans 14 residues. Germline-derived CDR1 and CDR2 are MNHEY and SMNVEV (reference sequence). Profiled with immunoSEQ multiplex PCR; TCRdb holds only in-frame clones, not every one. The table includes around 2,000,000 clones, about 92% detected once. This sequence was found in a man aged 18 to 29 in good health. Some clones in this sample may be carry-over from other donors' samples. The genes are TRBV27 and TRBJ2-7, with a possible D match to TRBD2 (6 bases). The sequencing input was naive CD8+ T cells from PBMCs. CDR3 region: CASSLYSGSYEQYF. CDR3 nucleotide sequence: TGTGCCAGCAGTTTATATAGCGGTTCCTACGAGCAGTACTTC.